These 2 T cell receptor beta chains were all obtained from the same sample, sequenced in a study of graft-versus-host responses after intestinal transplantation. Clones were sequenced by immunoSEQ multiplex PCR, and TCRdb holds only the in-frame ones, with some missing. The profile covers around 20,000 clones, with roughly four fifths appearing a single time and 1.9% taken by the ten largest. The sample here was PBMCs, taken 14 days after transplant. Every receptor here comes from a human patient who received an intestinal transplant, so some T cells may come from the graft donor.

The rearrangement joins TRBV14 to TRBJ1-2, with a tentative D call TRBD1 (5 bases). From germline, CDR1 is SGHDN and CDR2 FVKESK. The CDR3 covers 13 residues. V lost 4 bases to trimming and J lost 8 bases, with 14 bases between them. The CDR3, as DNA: TGTGCCAGCAGCCTCCTGGGGCATGGGGGCTACACCTTC. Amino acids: CASSLLGHGGYTF.

The CDR3 DNA follows: TGTGCCAGCAGCTGGGTAGGCACTGAAGCTTTCTTT. Translation gives CASSWVGTEAFF. J is TRBJ1-1 and V is TRBV7-9; D call uncertain. Trimming left V 4 bases short and J 4 bases short, with 7 bases between. Germline CDR1 reads SEHNR; CDR2 reads FQNEAQ (reference sequence). This CDR3 is 12 amino acids long. Complete variable domain (other parts from reference TRBV7-9 and TRBJ1-1): DTGVSQNPRHKITKRGQNVTFRCDPISEHNRLYWYRQTLGQGPEFLTYFQNEAQLEKSRLLSDRFSAERPKGSFSTLEIQRTEQGDSAMYLCASSWVGTEAFFGQGTRLTVV.